This T cell receptor (beta chain) was recorded in a study of cytomegalovirus exposure and HLA in healthy donors. This clone came up a few times. PCR involved 60 Vbeta and 13 Jbeta primers. Produced via immunoSEQ multiplex PCR; TCRdb's table is partial and in-frame only. Here the sample spans about 98,000 clones, 75% to 85% being singletons. The V and J ends lost 5 bases and 1 base, in that order; junction bases with no gene match: 18. This CDR3 contains 19 residues. Germline assignment: CDR1 SEHNR and CDR2 FQNEAQ (reference sequence). This chain joins TRBV7-9 and TRBJ2-7; TRBD1 agrees at 9 bases. The sample taken for sequencing was PBMCs. The clonotype comes from a man younger than 30 in good health and CMV-seropositive. CDR3 protein: CASSPQGTGTDSGSYEQYF. The CDR3 DNA follows: TGTGCCAGCAGCCCACAGGGGACAGGGACGGATTCGGGGTCCTACGAGCAGTACTTC.